This T cell receptor (beta chain) was sequenced during a study of blood T cells in healthy people across ages. Study results and limitations: With age, beta diversity per million T cells declined roughly linearly, significantly by roughly 40.

This clonotype has ten or more counts. Its target is not known. A second PCR, run for about 7 to 11 cycles, used a sample-barcoded 5' primer plus a J-beta primer mix. Paired-end reads containing CDR3 totaled no fewer than 2.5 million for each sample. Using its own MiXCR run on the 5' RACE reads, TCRdb lists one record per CDR3 protein. Of around 870,000 distinct CDR3 sequences listed, more than 25% are singletons. There are 14 residues in the CDR3. The ends were cut back, 4 bases at V and 7 bases at J, with 17 bases in the middle. Germline CDR1 and CDR2: GTSNPN and SVGIG (reference sequence). The people who gave samples were healthy Caucasians from Russia, aged roughly 6 to 100. Samples each had at least 5 micrograms of total RNA extracted.

The TCR sequence derives from a woman of 80 years or more in good health. The chain combines TRBV30 with TRBJ2-1, with a tentative D call TRBD1 (6 bases). Sample: blood. The CDR3 DNA sequence: TGTGCCTGGACCACAGGGAATGACTGGAATGAGCAGTTCTTC. This encodes CAWTTGNDWNEQFF. The full variable domain, in which reference TRBV30 and TRBJ2-1 provide the parts outside the CDR3, is SQTIHQWPATLVQPVGSPLSLECTVEGTSNPNLYWYRQAAGRGLQLLFYSVGIGQISSEVPQNLSASRPQDRQFILSSKKLLLSDSGFYLCAWTTGNDWNEQFFGPGTRLTVL.